This T cell receptor beta chain was observed in a study of PD-1 blockade in classical Hodgkin lymphoma. Study outcomes and limitations: In newly diagnosed patients, baseline TCR diversity was reportedly below that of healthy donors. The diversity seen at baseline in complete responders resembled that of newly diagnosed patients.

Details on this clone: Its antigen is still unknown.

Only in-frame clones appear in the TCRdb table, and some are missing; sequencing was by immunoSEQ multiplex PCR. The sample includes some 19,000 clones, about three quarters of them seen just once. Indicated time point: cycle 4 day 1 (C4D1), after more than five weeks of nivolumab. All patients relapsed after autologous stem cell transplantation, and brentuximab vedotin exposure varied. The authors purified CD4+ T cells from thawed PBMCs by magnetic negative selection. The CDR3 covers 14 residues. Between the trimmed V and J ends, which lost 6 bases and 0 bases, there was a span of 12 bases. CDR1 is SQVTM and CDR2 is ANQGSEA in the germline V gene.

Sequenced material: CD4+ T cells from blood, taken before the fourth cycle of nivolumab. The sequence came from a human donor with classical Hodgkin lymphoma. The chain joins TRBV29-1 to TRBJ2-1, with D unresolved. As DNA, the CDR3 is TGCAGCGTAGTGAGGAAAAGCTCCTACAATGAGCAGTTCTTC. It specifies CSVVRKSSYNEQFF.